Detailed here is one T cell receptor beta chain. Its target is unknown. The authors carried out high-throughput sequencing of TCR beta. They applied it to CD8+ and CD4+ T cells obtained from blood. This entry is derived from a study of CD8 T cells in Susac syndrome. An amount of RNA that ranged from about 0.45 to 1 ug was reverse transcribed with random hexamers. Amplification of the TCR beta CDR3 was carried out by immunoSEQ multiplex PCR, which spanned a total of 54 Vbeta and 13 Jbeta segments. TCRdb itself ran the immunoSEQ multiplex PCR reads through MiXCR, one entry per CDR3 protein. This table holds some 190,000 distinct CDR3 sequences, just under 95% found once. Trimming took 7 bases from V and 3 from J, leaving 9 bases between them. The CDR3 covers 11 residues. CDR1 and CDR2 from the germline V gene are SQVTM and ANQGSEA. General study results and limits: The TCR sequencing and HLA analysis in the study involved a relatively small number of individuals, as the study acknowledged.

This clonotype was obtained from a human donor in good health. The sequenced sample was CD4+ T cells from PBMCs. The V gene is TRBV29-1, the J gene TRBJ1-1; no firm D call. CDR3 sequence reads: CSAGEDTEAFF. DNA of the CDR3: TGCAGCGCAGGAGAGGACACTGAAGCTTTCTTT.